The clone carrying this TCR beta chain was seen more than once but under ten times. This record comes from a study of blood T cell repertoires in COVID-19. Germline assignment: CDR1 SGDLS and CDR2 YYNGEE. The V end lost 7 bases, the J end lost 4 bases, and 22 bases lay between the germline ends. This CDR3 region has 16 residues. In the original processing: Researchers report that nucleated cell counts were estimated from reference gene primer amplification. Profiling relied on immunoSEQ multiplex PCR, and the TCRdb table lists in-frame clones only, not all of them. V and J calls and clone size are as listed in that table; D and trimming were resolved from the DNA. The top ten clones hold about 3.9% of a sample with 100,000 or so clones, around 90% of them seen once.

Sequencing was performed on peripheral blood. The clonotype originates from a woman aged 45-65 years in a cohort sampled during active COVID-19. The chain couples TRBV9 to TRBJ2-3; tentative D call: TRBD2 (5 bases). DNA of the CDR3: TGTGCCAGCGGGATCGTCAGCGAGGCGGGCCCAGATACGCAGTATTTT. This sequence encodes CASGIVSEAGPDTQYF.